The 29 T cell receptor beta chains given below trace back to one sample, sequenced in a study of chemoradiotherapy in HPV16-positive cancers. The protocol was immunoSEQ multiplex PCR, while the TCRdb copy is restricted to in-frame clones and leaves out a portion. The repertoire holds about 22,000 clones, with about two thirds as singletons. This material was collected from a patient who underwent chemoradiotherapy. Receptors were obtained from a human donor with HPV-associated anogenital cancer.

The chain couples TRBV13 to TRBJ2-7; no clear D gene. V lost 2 bases and J 2 bases, leaving 4 bases between the germline ends. Germline CDR1 reads PRHDT; CDR2 reads FYEKMQ (reference sequence). The CDR3 has 12 residues. CDR3 amino acids: CASSLPAYEQYF. In nucleotides, the CDR3 is TGTGCCAGCAGCTTACCTGCCTACGAGCAGTACTTC. The full variable domain, rest sourced from reference TRBV13 and TRBJ2-7, is AAGVIQSPRHLIKEKRETATLKCYPIPRHDTVYWYQQGPGQDPQFLISFYEKMQSDKGSIPDRFSAQQFSDYHSELNMSSLELGDSALYFCASSLPAYEQYFGPGTRLTVT.

The chain recombines TRBV6-5 with TRBJ2-7; D may be TRBD1 or TRBD2 (5 bases each). This CDR3 contains 13 residues. Germline V gives CDR1 MNHEY, CDR2 SVGAGI. Trimming stripped 11 bases from V and 2 bases from J, with 16 bases between. This CDR3 reads CACRGQGAYEQYF. CDR3 DNA: TGTGCCTGTCGGGGTCAAGGGGCCTACGAGCAGTACTTC.

The chain is built from TRBV28 and TRBJ2-3; 9 bases match TRBD1. The CDR3 contains 15 residues. With V trimmed by 6 bases and J by 1 base, 5 bases remained unmatched. Germline V gene sequence: CDR1 MDHEN, CDR2 SYDVKM. The CDR3 DNA follows: TGTGCCAGCAGCATCCGGACAGGGGGCACAGATACGCAGTATTTT. The encoded protein is CASSIRTGGTDTQYF.

The chain carries TRBV14 and TRBJ2-5, with 8 nucleotides matching TRBD1. The germline gives CDR1 SGHDN, CDR2 FVKESK. With V trimmed by 4 bases and J by 9 bases, 13 bases remained unmatched. CDR3 length: 15 residues. The CDR3: CASSPRTGFAPAQYF. The CDR3 coding sequence is TGTGCCAGCAGCCCTCGGACAGGGTTCGCCCCCGCCCAGTACTTC.

This clone came up once. The chain has TRBV4-1 and TRBJ1-1; D is perhaps TRBD1 (5 bases). CDR1 is MGHRA, CDR2 YSYEKL, per germline. The CDR3 covers 16 residues. V lost 4 bases and J lost 1, with 16 bases in between. The CDR3 DNA is TGCGCCAGCAGCCTAAATGCGGGGACGGGGAACACTGAAGCTTTCTTT. Its protein is CASSLNAGTGNTEAFF.

The chain has TRBV15 and TRBJ2-1; possibly TRBD2 for D (7 bases). Germline V lookup: CDR1 LNHNV, CDR2 YYDKDF (reference sequence). CDR3 length: 18 residues. The germline V and J ends were trimmed by 5 bases and 0 bases, with 20 bases remaining between them. In DNA, the CDR3 is TGTGCCACCAGCCGCGGGGTGAGGGGGGGGAGCTCCTACAATGAGCAGTTCTTC. Translated, it gives CATSRGVRGGSSYNEQFF. The full variable domain, with the rest looked up from reference TRBV15 and TRBJ2-1, is DAMVIQNPRYQVTQFGKPVTLSCSQTLNHNVMYWYQQKSSQAPKLLFHYYDKDFNNEADTPDNFQSRRPNTSFCFLDIRSPGLGDTAMYLCATSRGVRGGSSYNEQFFGPGTRLTVL.

The chain has TRBV5-6 and TRBJ2-2; TRBD2 matches 10 bases. The J segment lost 7 bases and the V segment lost 5 bases, leaving 8 bases of the junction unmatched. The CDR3 loop spans 15 amino acids. Germline assignment: CDR1 SGHDT and CDR2 YYEEEE. CDR3 loop: CASSHGLADYGELFF. The CDR3 bases are TGTGCCAGCAGTCATGGACTAGCGGATTACGGGGAGCTGTTTTTT.

The J gene is TRBJ2-5, the V gene TRBV28; the D gene is possibly TRBD1 (5 bases). Trimming shortened V by 8 bases and J by 5 bases, and 18 bases separated the two germline ends. Germline values: CDR1 MDHEN, CDR2 SYDVKM. The CDR3 covers 14 residues. The CDR3 protein is CASRTIMTPETQYF. CDR3 bases: TGTGCCAGCCGGACAATTATGACCCCCGAGACCCAGTACTTC.

CDR3 DNA sequence: TGTGCCACCAGCGCCCGGGACGGGCGGCCTCGGGACACCTTC. The encoded protein is CATSARDGRPRDTF. J is TRBJ1-2 and V is TRBV15; the D gene is possibly TRBD1 (5 bases). This CDR3 spans 14 amino acids. Trimming left V 5 bases short and J 12 bases short, with 22 bases between. The V gene's germline CDR1 is LNHNV and CDR2 YYDKDF (reference sequence).

This clone was seen a few times. The chain joins TRBV28 to TRBJ1-2; D call uncertain. The germline gives CDR1 MDHEN, CDR2 SYDVKM. V lost 3 bases to trimming and J lost 3 bases, with 5 bases between them. The CDR3 spans 12 residues. CDR3: CASSLVDYGYTF. CDR3 sequence (DNA): TGTGCCAGCAGTTTGGTTGACTATGGCTACACCTTC.

The rearrangement joins TRBV29-1 to TRBJ2-3; D unresolved. Germline V gene sequence: CDR1 SQVTM, CDR2 ANQGSEA. The length of the CDR3 is 13 residues. Trimming took off 2 bases at V and 3 bases at J, with 9 bases between the two ends. The CDR3 loop is CSVETTATDTQYF. In DNA form, the CDR3 reads TGCAGCGTTGAAACCACCGCGACAGATACGCAGTATTTT.

This clone has a single count. This chain joins TRBV7-2 and TRBJ1-5; D is ambiguous. The V gene's germline CDR1 is SGHTA and CDR2 FQGNSA. Deletions cut 1 base from V and 3 bases from J, with 13 bases between. This CDR3 region has 16 residues. This CDR3 is CASSLEGAGYNQPQHF. In DNA, the CDR3 is TGTGCCAGCAGCTTAGAAGGCGCAGGTTACAATCAGCCCCAGCATTTT.

The chain is built from TRBV5-4 and TRBJ2-6; D is unclear. V lost 0 bases to trimming and J lost 0 bases, with 13 bases between them. Germline V gene lookup returns CDR1 SGHNT and CDR2 YYREEE (reference sequence). The CDR3 is 18 amino acids. The CDR3 nucleotides are TGTGCCAGCAGCTTGGCGCTCCTAAAAAACTCTGGGGCCAACGTCCTGACTTTC. Translating gives CASSLALLKNSGANVLTF.

Only a few counts were recorded for this clone. The chain carries TRBV6-6 and TRBJ1-3; a weak D match, TRBD1 (5 bases). Germline assignment: CDR1 MNHNY and CDR2 SVGAGI (reference sequence). The CDR3 totals 15 residues. V shed 7 bases and J shed 3 bases, with 16 bases lying between them. The CDR3 sequence is CASTPKGRNGNTIYF. CDR3 DNA sequence: TGTGCCAGCACCCCTAAGGGGCGGAATGGAAACACCATATATTTT.

The J gene is TRBJ1-5, the V gene TRBV5-5; unclear D gene. V dropped 0 bases and J dropped 3 bases, with 7 bases sitting between them. The CDR3 sequence is 14 residues long. Looked up from germline, CDR1 is SGHKS and CDR2 is YYEKEE (reference sequence). As DNA, the CDR3 is TGTGCCAGCAGCTTGGTCCGGGACAATCAGCCCCAGCATTTT. This encodes CASSLVRDNQPQHF.

The chain has TRBV28 and TRBJ1-1, with 8 bases aligning to TRBD1. V dropped 6 bases and J dropped 4; count of bases not matched to a gene: 7. CDR3 length: 14 amino acids. The germline CDR1 and CDR2 sequences are MDHEN and SYDVKM. The CDR3 reads CASRTGAGSTEAFF. The CDR3 nucleotides are TGTGCCAGCAGGACAGGGGCTGGTAGCACTGAAGCTTTCTTT.

This chain links TRBV6-5 with TRBJ1-2; 7 nucleotides match TRBD1. V gave up 4 bases and J gave up 10 bases; unmatched junction bases: 3. The CDR3 loop spans 11 amino acids. Germline V gene data show CDR1 as MNHEY and CDR2 as SVGAGI. CDR3 residues: CASSSRGFYTF. In DNA, the CDR3 is TGTGCCAGCAGTTCCAGGGGGTTCTACACCTTC.

V gene TRBV30 combines with J gene TRBJ1-1; no clear D. Germline loops: CDR1 GTSNPN, CDR2 SVGIG (reference sequence). V gave up 0 bases and J gave up 4 bases, with 12 bases separating them. The CDR3 runs to 14 residues. This CDR3 reads CAWSVGRGGTEAFF. The CDR3 nucleotides are TGTGCCTGGAGTGTAGGCCGAGGTGGCACTGAAGCTTTCTTT.

The V gene is TRBV28, the J gene TRBJ1-1; 7 bases align to TRBD1. This CDR3 region has 14 residues. The germline V gene has CDR1 MDHEN and CDR2 SYDVKM. J gave up 1 base and V 6 bases, and 5 bases lay outside the gene matches. CDR3 DNA: TGTGCCAGCAGCCCCGGGACAGCGAACACTGAAGCTTTCTTT. This codes for CASSPGTANTEAFF.

This clone was seen just once. The rearrangement uses TRBV7-2 and TRBJ1-2, with TRBD1 identical over 7 bases. V shed 5 bases, J shed 2 bases, and the junction held 8 bases outside the gene matches. From germline, CDR1 is SGHTA and CDR2 FQGNSA. The CDR3 length is 15 residues. CDR3: CASSVNRGNNYGYTF. The CDR3 DNA reads as TGTGCCAGCAGCGTCAACAGGGGAAACAACTATGGCTACACCTTC.

This clone was detected a few times. The chain is built from TRBV29-1 and TRBJ1-1, with D maybe TRBD1 (5 bases). This CDR3 has 13 amino acids. Germline assignment: CDR1 SQVTM and CDR2 ANQGSEA. With 4 bases removed from V and 0 bases from J, the gap between germline ends came to 9 bases. CDR3 protein: CSVVGGLNTEAFF. The CDR3 bases are TGCAGCGTTGTTGGGGGATTGAACACTGAAGCTTTCTTT. The variable domain in full, with the rest retrieved from reference TRBV29-1 and TRBJ1-1, is SAVISQKPSRDICQRGTSLTIQCQVDSQVTMMFWYRQQPGQSLTLIATANQGSEATYESGFVIDKFPISRPNLTFSTLTVSNMSPEDSSIYLCSVVGGLNTEAFFGQGTRLTVV.

This chain connects TRBV9 to TRBJ2-1; 12 bases are shared with TRBD2. Germline CDR1 and CDR2: SGDLS and YYNGEE. V shed 1 base and J 5 bases; nucleotides not matched to a gene: 10. This CDR3 is built from 18 residues. This chain's CDR3 is CASSVSIQLAGGNNEQFF. Here the CDR3 DNA reads TGTGCCAGCAGCGTATCCATACAACTAGCGGGAGGAAACAATGAGCAGTTCTTC.

The V gene is TRBV30, the J gene TRBJ1-5; D gene uncertain. The V gene's germline CDR1 is GTSNPN and CDR2 SVGIG (reference sequence). V was clipped by 1 base and J by 11 bases, with 15 bases between them. This CDR3 spans 13 amino acids. The CDR3 DNA is TGTGCCTGGAGTGGGAGGAAAGGGTCAACCCAGCATTTT. Protein product: CAWSGRKGSTQHF.

This clone has a handful of counts. For the CDR3, the DNA is TGTGCCAGCAGCGTAGCTGGGACCGCTAGGGAAAAACTGTTTTTT. Its protein product is CASSVAGTAREKLFF. The chain links TRBV9 to TRBJ1-4; maybe TRBD1 (5 bases). Looked up from germline, CDR1 is SGDLS and CDR2 is YYNGEE. This CDR3 has 15 amino acids. V was shortened by 0 bases and J by 8 bases, with 14 bases between the two germline ends.

The rearrangement joins TRBV7-2 to TRBJ2-3; the match to TRBD2 covers 9 bases. The CDR3 runs 15 residues. Germline V gives CDR1 SGHTA, CDR2 FQGNSA. The V and J ends lost 2 bases and 5 bases, in that order; junction bases with no gene match: 5. CDR3 loop: CASSLRGGARDTQYF. The CDR3 DNA is TGTGCCAGCAGCTTACGCGGGGGGGCAAGAGATACGCAGTATTTT.

The chain combines TRBV5-1 with TRBJ1-4, with D unresolved. V lost 1 base and J lost 6, with 10 bases in between. The CDR3 has 14 amino acids. Germline values: CDR1 SGHRS, CDR2 YFSETQ. CDR3 nucleotide sequence: TGCGCCAGCAGCTTGAGGGCAGCCGATGAAAAACTGTTTTTT. Its translation: CASSLRAADEKLFF.

This clone came up a few times. The chain has TRBV7-9 and TRBJ1-5; D ambiguous. The CDR3 has 12 amino acids. Trimming shortened V by 6 bases and J by 3 bases, and 6 bases separated the two germline ends. The germline gives CDR1 SEHNR, CDR2 FQNEAQ (reference sequence). CDR3 coding DNA: TGTGCCAGCAGAACGAACAATCAGCCCCAGCATTTT. As protein: CASRTNNQPQHF.

V usage is TRBV7-9 and J usage is TRBJ1-6; D is possibly TRBD1 (6 bases). This CDR3 has 16 amino acids. V was cut by 1 base and J by 6 bases, with 13 bases left in between. The germline V gene has CDR1 SEHNR and CDR2 FQNEAQ (reference sequence). The CDR3: CASSLVRGKGNSPLHF. CDR3 DNA: TGTGCCAGCAGCTTAGTCAGGGGAAAGGGTAATTCACCCCTCCACTTT.

V gene TRBV21-1 combines with J gene TRBJ2-7; TRBD2 is taken as the D call from the table, unchecked against the DNA. TRBV21-1 is annotated as a pseudogene. The CDR3 loop spans 15 amino acids. CDR3 nucleotide sequence: TGTGCCAGCAGCCCCCTCCGGGGTTGGTTGTACGAGCAGTACTTC. Residues: CASSPLRGWLYEQYF.